This T cell receptor (beta chain) appears in the sequencing data of a study of T cell responses to AZD1222 COVID-19 vaccine. Study-wide results and caveats: Increases in Spike-specific TCR breadth and depth were seen after two AZD1222 doses. The peak T cell response came first, and repertoires were sampled only after it.

Profiled with immunoSEQ multiplex PCR; TCRdb holds only in-frame clones, not every one. The top ten clones hold about 1.5% of a sample with roughly 170,000 clones, around 94% of them seen once. Germline-derived CDR1 and CDR2 are MNHEY and SVGEGT. The CDR3 spans 13 residues. The V end lost 0 bases, the J end lost 7 bases, and 9 bases lay between the germline ends. Concerning this clone itself: Its target is not known.

The TCR sequence derives from an adult who received the AZD1222 COVID-19 vaccine. The sequenced sample was peripheral blood, obtained 28 days after the second AZD1222 dose. The rearrangement joins TRBV6-2 or TRBV6-3 to TRBJ2-5; D remains unclear. This chain's CDR3 is CASSYSGFGTQYF. The DNA of the CDR3 is TGTGCCAGCAGTTACTCCGGGTTTGGGACCCAGTACTTC.